A selection of T cell receptor beta chains follows, all from one sample in a study of shared clonotypes between healthy human individuals. The assay was immunoSEQ multiplex PCR, and TCRdb's table has in-frame clones only and misses some. The data contain about 470,000 clones, more than 75% of them singletons. Sequencing was performed on PBMCs. The receptors originated from a woman aged 40-49 years in good health. Some clones in this sample may be carry-over from other donors' samples. Both conserved end residues are part of each CDR3.

length,J,V,CDR3
15,TRBJ2-2,TRBV10-3,CAISLAEGSTGELFF
15,TRBJ2-7,TRBV19,CASSIAVTVHYEQYF
12,TRBJ2-7,TRBV30,CACSGGSYEQYF
15,TRBJ1-3,TRBV19,CASSYLSSSGNTIYF
15,TRBJ2-5,TRBV7-8,CASSLNQGVEETQYF
12,TRBJ2-1,TRBV27,CASRTQGNEQFF
14,TRBJ2-7,TRBV10-3,CAIRPSGPSYEQYF
16,TRBJ2-2,TRBV2,CASSRAGVLVTGELFF
17,TRBJ2-3,TRBV4-2,CASSQDGPSGSSDTQYF
12,NA,TRBV30,CASAGEYYEQYF
14,TRBJ2-1,TRBV9,CASSVLREGSEQFF
14,TRBJ1-3,TRBV25-1,CASTSRTAGNTIYF
11,TRBJ2-4,TRBV20-1,CSGGVGDIQYF
15,TRBJ2-7,TRBV27,CASSHEAGVGYEQYF
14,TRBJ1-3,TRBV30,CACPRGGSGNTIYF
14,TRBJ2-7,TRBV28,CASTEPMGRSEQYF
15,TRBJ2-1,TRBV5-1,CASSLRAGVGNEQFF
13,TRBJ2-6,TRBV7-9,CASNPSGANVLTF
17,TRBJ2-1,TRBV7-9,CASSFLRTSGGYNEQFF
13,TRBJ2-7,TRBV9,CASSVATKGEQYF
15,TRBJ2-5,TRBV7-3,CASSPGAQIQETQYF
14,TRBJ2-2,TRBV30,CAWQKGGGTGELFF
18,TRBJ2-6,TRBV11-3,CASSARSSRQSRANVLTF
13,TRBJ1-2,TRBV30,CAWSVLAFYGYTF
14,TRBJ1-1,TRBV9,CASSATATNTEAFF
15,TRBJ2-5,TRBV11-3,CASSVSPGLGETQYF
16,TRBJ2-2,TRBV11-2,CASSYPGQVNTGELFF
17,TRBJ2-3,TRBV7-2,CASSSLGTSGGTDTQYF
16,TRBJ2-3,TRBV5-1,CASSWGPPEGTDTQYF
12,NA,TRBV30,CASRTAWYEQYF
18,TRBJ2-2,TRBV10-3,CAISETEPGLAGTGELFF
16,TRBJ2-1,TRBV6-4,CASSEKAGDSYNEQFF
10,TRBJ2-3,TRBV30,CAWSADTQYF
12,TRBJ2-7,TRBV2,CASRVRAYEQYF
14,TRBJ2-4,TRBV7-9,CASLAGGSKNIQYF
12,TRBJ2-7,TRBV12-2,CASRADSYEQYF
15,NA,TRBV4-2,CASSQGGGQGREQYF
17,TRBJ1-5,TRBV15,CATSRGGQGHFNQPQHF
13,TRBJ1-4,TRBV10-3,CAISSGEEEKLFF
15,TRBJ1-3,TRBV4-3,CASSQAANSGNTIYF
15,TRBJ2-2,TRBV5-1,CASTPRASGFGELFF
14,TRBJ2-7,TRBV2,CASSDWRDTYEQYF
11,TRBJ2-1,TRBV20-1,CSAIAGGHQFF
15,TRBJ2-3,TRBV4-2,CASSRLAASTDTQYF
15,TRBJ1-2,TRBV5-4,CASSLSHGLNYGYTF
13,TRBJ2-5,TRBV5-1,CASSWTVRGTQYF
14,TRBJ1-1,TRBV28,CASSSGQGNTEAFF
17,TRBJ2-6,TRBV5-8,CASSLAGAPSGANVLTF
12,TRBJ2-7,TRBV7-9,CASSLTGDEQYF
14,TRBJ1-3,TRBV28,CASSLQGSGNTIYF
14,TRBJ1-1,TRBV6-1,CASRTEGGNTEAFF
13,TRBJ1-1,TRBV6-5,CASSAGPATEAFF
14,TRBJ2-5,TRBV6-5,CASRPSGHQETQYF